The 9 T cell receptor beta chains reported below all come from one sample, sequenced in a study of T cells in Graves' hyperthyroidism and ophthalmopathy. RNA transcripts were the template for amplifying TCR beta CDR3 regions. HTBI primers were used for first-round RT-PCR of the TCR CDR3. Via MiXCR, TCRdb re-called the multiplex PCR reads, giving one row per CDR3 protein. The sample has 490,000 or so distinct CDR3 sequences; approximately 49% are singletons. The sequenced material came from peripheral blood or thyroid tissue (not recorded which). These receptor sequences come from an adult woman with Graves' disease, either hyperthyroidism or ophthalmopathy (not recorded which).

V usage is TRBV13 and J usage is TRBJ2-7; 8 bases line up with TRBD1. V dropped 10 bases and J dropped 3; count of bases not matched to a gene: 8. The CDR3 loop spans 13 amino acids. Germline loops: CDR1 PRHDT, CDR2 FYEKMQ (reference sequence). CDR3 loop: CATERDRNYEQYF. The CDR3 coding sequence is TGTGCCACTGAAAGGGACAGGAACTACGAGCAGTACTTC.

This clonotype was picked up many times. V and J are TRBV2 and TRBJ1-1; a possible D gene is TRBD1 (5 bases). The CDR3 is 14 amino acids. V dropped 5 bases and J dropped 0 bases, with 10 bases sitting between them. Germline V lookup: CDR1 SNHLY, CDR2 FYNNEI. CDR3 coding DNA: TGTGCCAGCAGTCAGGGACGGCTGAACACTGAAGCTTTCTTT. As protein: CASSQGRLNTEAFF.

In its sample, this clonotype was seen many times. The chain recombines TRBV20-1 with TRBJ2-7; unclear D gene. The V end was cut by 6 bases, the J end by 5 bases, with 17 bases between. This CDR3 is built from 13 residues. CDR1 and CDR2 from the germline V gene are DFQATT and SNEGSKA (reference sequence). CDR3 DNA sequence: TGCAGTGCCTCTGACACTTACATAGACGAGCAGTACTTC. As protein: CSASDTYIDEQYF.

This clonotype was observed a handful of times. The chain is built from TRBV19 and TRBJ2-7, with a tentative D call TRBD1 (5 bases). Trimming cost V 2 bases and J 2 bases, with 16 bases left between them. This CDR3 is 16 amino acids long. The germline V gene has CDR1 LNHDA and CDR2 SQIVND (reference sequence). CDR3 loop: CASSISGAGSTYEQYF. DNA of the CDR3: TGTGCCAGTAGTATAAGTGGGGCTGGATCGACCTACGAGCAGTACTTC. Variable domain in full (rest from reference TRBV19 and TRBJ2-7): DGGITQSPKYLFRKEGQNVTLSCEQNLNHDAMYWYRQDPGQGLRLIYYSQIVNDFQKGDIAEGYSVSREKKESFPLTVTSAQKNPTAFYLCASSISGAGSTYEQYFGPGTRLTVT.

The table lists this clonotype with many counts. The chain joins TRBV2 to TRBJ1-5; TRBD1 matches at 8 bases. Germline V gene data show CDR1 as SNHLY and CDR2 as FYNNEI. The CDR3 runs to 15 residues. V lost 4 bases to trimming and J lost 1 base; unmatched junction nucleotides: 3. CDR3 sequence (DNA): TGTGCCAGCAGTGGGGGACAGGCGAGCAATCAGCCCCAGCATTTT. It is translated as CASSGGQASNQPQHF.

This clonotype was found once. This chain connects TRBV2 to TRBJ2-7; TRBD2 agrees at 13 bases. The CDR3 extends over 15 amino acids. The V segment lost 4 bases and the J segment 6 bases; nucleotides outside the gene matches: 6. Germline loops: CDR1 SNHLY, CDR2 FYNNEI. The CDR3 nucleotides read TGTGCCAGCAGTGTTCAAAGGACTAGCGGGAGCGAGCAGTACTTC. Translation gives CASSVQRTSGSEQYF.

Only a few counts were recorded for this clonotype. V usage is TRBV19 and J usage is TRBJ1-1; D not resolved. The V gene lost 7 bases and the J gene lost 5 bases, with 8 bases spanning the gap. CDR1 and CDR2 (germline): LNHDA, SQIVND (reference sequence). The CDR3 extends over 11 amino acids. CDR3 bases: TGTGCCAGTACCCCGGGGACTGAAGCTTTCTTT. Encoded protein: CASTPGTEAFF.

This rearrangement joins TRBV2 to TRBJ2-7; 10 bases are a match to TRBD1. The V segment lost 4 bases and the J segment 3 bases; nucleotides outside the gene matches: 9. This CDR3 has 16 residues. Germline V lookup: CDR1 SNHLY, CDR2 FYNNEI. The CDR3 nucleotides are TGTGCCAGCAGTGCGCACCCCGGGACAGGGGACTACGAGCAGTACTTC. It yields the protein CASSAHPGTGDYEQYF.

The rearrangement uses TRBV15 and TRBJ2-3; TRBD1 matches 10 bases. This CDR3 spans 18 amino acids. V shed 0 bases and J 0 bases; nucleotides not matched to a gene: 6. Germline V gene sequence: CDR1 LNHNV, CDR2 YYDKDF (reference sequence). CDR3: CATSRDRDRGSSTDTQYF. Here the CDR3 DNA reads TGTGCCACCAGCAGAGATCGGGACAGGGGATCTAGCACAGATACGCAGTATTTT.